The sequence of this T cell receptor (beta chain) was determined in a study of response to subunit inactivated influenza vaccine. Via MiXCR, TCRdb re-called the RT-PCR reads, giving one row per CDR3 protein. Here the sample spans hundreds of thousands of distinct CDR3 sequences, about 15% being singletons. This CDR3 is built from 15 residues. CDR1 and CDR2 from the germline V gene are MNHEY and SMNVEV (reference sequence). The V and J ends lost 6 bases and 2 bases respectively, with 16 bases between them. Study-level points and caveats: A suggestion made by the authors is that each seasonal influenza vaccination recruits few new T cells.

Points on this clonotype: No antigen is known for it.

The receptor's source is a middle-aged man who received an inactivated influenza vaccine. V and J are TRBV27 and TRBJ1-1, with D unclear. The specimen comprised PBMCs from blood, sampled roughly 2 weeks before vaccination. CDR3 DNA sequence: TGTGCCAGCAGCCGCGGCGGAGGTCTAAACACTGAAGCTTTCTTT. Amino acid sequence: CASSRGGGLNTEAFF.